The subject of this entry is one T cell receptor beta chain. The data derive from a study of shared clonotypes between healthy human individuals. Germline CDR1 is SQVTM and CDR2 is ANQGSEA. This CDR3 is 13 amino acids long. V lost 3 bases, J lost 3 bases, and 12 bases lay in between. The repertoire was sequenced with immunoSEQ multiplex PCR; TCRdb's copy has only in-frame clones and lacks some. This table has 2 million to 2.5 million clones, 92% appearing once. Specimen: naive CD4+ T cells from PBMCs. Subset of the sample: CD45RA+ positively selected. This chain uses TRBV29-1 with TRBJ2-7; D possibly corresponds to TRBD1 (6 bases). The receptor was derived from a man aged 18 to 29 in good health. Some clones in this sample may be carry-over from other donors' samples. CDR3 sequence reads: CSVDSQGGYEQYF. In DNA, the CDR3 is TGCAGCGTTGACTCACAGGGTGGCTACGAGCAGTACTTC.